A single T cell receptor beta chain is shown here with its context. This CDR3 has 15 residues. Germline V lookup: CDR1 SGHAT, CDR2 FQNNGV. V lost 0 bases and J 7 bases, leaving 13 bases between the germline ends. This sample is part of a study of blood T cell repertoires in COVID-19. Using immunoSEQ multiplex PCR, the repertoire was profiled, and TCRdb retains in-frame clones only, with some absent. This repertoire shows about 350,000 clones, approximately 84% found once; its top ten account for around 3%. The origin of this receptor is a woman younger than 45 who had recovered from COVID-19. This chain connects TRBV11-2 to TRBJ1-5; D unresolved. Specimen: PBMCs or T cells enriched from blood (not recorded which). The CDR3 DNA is TGTGCCAGCAGCTTAGAAGCAGGTTTCGGACAGCCCCAGCATTTT. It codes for CASSLEAGFGQPQHF.